This T cell receptor beta chain was observed in a study of shared clonotypes between healthy human individuals. Looked up from germline, CDR1 is SGDLS and CDR2 is YYNGEE. V was shortened by 0 bases and J by 1 base, with 10 bases between the two germline ends. This CDR3 comprises 15 residues. Genomic DNA of each subset was evenly split across several immunoSEQ plates. Sequencing was performed with immunoSEQ multiplex PCR; in TCRdb, only in-frame clones are kept and a portion is missing. The sample shows under 550,000 clones, almost 97% of them seen only once. The TCR originated in a woman in her 30s in good health. The V call is TRBV9, the J call TRBJ1-1, with D hard to call. The specimen was naive CD4+ T cells sorted from blood. Subset reported: CD45RA+ positively selected. CDR3 nucleotides: TGTGCCAGCAGCGTAGAGGTGGGAGGGAACACTGAAGCTTTCTTT. This translates into CASSVEVGGNTEAFF. Using reference TRBV9 and TRBJ1-1 for the parts outside the CDR3, the full variable domain is DSGVTQTPKHLITATGQRVTLRCSPRSGDLSVYWYQQSLDQGLQFLIQYYNGEERAKGNILERFSAQQFPDLHSELNLSSLELGDSALYFCASSVEVGGNTEAFFGQGTRLTVV.